These 14 T cell receptor beta chains came from one sample sequenced in a study of T cells in Graves' hyperthyroidism and ophthalmopathy. It was RNA transcripts that yielded the amplified TCR beta CDR3 regions. First-round RT-PCR of the TCR CDR3 relied on the HTBI primer set. TCRdb itself ran the multiplex PCR reads through MiXCR, one entry per CDR3 protein. The data show hundreds of thousands of distinct CDR3 sequences, 22% seen once. Sequencing was performed on blood. The source is a woman in her sixties or seventies with Graves' ophthalmopathy.

The chain uses TRBV4-1 and TRBJ2-7; the match to TRBD2 covers 11 bases. Germline CDR1 and CDR2: MGHRA and YSYEKL. The CDR3 covers 16 residues. Trimming took 0 bases from V and 9 from J; bases not matched to a gene: 10. The CDR3 protein is CASSQEAGTSGLGQYF. The CDR3 DNA follows: TGCGCCAGCAGCCAAGAGGCGGGGACTAGCGGTCTTGGGCAGTACTTC.

This clonotype was found many times. The gene calls are TRBV12-3 or TRBV12-4 and TRBJ1-2; D remains ambiguous. V was shortened by 6 bases and J by 0 bases, with 17 bases between the two germline ends. The CDR3 runs 16 residues. CDR3 loop: CASSNLSGRANYGYTF. The CDR3 DNA reads as TGTGCCAGCAGCAACCTCTCTGGACGAGCTAACTATGGCTACACCTTC.

The chain combines TRBV20-1 with TRBJ1-1, with a possible D match to TRBD1 (6 bases). V lost 1 base, J lost 5 bases, and 20 bases lay in between. CDR3 size: 16 residues. CDR1 and CDR2 (germline): DFQATT, SNEGSKA (reference sequence). This CDR3 is CSARGRGALRSTEAFF. DNA of the CDR3: TGCAGTGCTAGAGGTCGGGGGGCCCTTCGGTCTACTGAAGCTTTCTTT.

V and J are TRBV7-2 and TRBJ2-1; 9 nucleotides line up with TRBD2. This CDR3 is built from 14 residues. Unmatched junction bases numbered 3, after V lost 3 bases and J lost 6 bases. The V gene's germline CDR1 is SGHTA and CDR2 FQGNSA. The DNA for the CDR3 is TGTGCCAGCAGCTTGACTAGCGGTCGCAATGAGCAGTTCTTC. The encoded protein is CASSLTSGRNEQFF.

This clonotype was counted only a few times. The rearrangement links TRBV20-1 to TRBJ2-1, with D perhaps matching TRBD1 (5 bases). This CDR3 has 13 amino acids. Trimming took 3 bases from V and 7 from J, leaving 13 bases between them. CDR1 is DFQATT, CDR2 SNEGSKA, per germline (reference sequence). CDR3 in amino acids: CSASVGVMNEQFF. CDR3 DNA: TGCAGTGCTAGTGTAGGGGTGATGAATGAGCAGTTCTTC.

This clonotype was observed a handful of times. The chain's CDR3 is CASSLPASGLTQYF. The CDR3 DNA reads TGTGCCAGCAGCTTGCCCGCTAGCGGCCTGACCCAGTACTTC. The chain links TRBV5-6 to TRBJ2-5; 7 bases map to TRBD2. CDR3 length equals 14 residues. J was trimmed by 7 bases and V by 1 base; bases with no gene match: 7. Germline CDR1 SGHDT, CDR2 YYEEEE.

This clonotype occurred a few times. This chain uses TRBV5-1 with TRBJ2-7; the match to TRBD1 covers 7 bases. The CDR3 sequence is 17 residues long. V dropped 4 bases and J dropped 3; count of bases not matched to a gene: 16. Germline values: CDR1 SGHRS, CDR2 YFSETQ. The CDR3 DNA follows: TGCGCCAGCAGCGCGCGGGTCCCAGGGGGAGTTTTCTACGAGCAGTACTTC. Translating gives CASSARVPGGVFYEQYF. The whole variable domain, filled in from reference TRBV5-1 and TRBJ2-7, reads KAGVTQTPRYLIKTRGQQVTLSCSPISGHRSVSWYQQTPGQGLQFLFEYFSETQRNKGNFPGRFSGRQFSNSRSEMNVSTLELGDSALYLCASSARVPGGVFYEQYFGPGTRLTVT.

The rearrangement links TRBV6-1 to TRBJ1-1, with D uncertain. The length of the CDR3 is 14 residues. Per the germline V gene, CDR1 is MNHNS and CDR2 is SASEGT. V was shortened by 1 base and J by 1 base, with 7 bases between the two germline ends. The DNA of the CDR3 is TGTGCCAGCAGTGAAGGGGCACAGAACACTGAAGCTTTCTTT. This sequence encodes CASSEGAQNTEAFF.

This clonotype turned up a few times. The chain uses TRBV19 and TRBJ2-2; TRBD1 might be the D (6 bases). CDR3 length: 15 residues. V gave up 10 bases and J gave up 2 bases, with 17 bases separating them. CDR1 LNHDA and CDR2 SQIVND come from the germline V gene (reference sequence). The CDR3 sequence is CATNTRGINTGELFF. CDR3 DNA sequence: TGTGCCACCAACACTAGGGGGATAAACACCGGGGAGCTGTTTTTT.

The chain carries TRBV4-1 and TRBJ2-7; 7 bases align to TRBD1. Germline V gene sequence: CDR1 MGHRA, CDR2 YSYEKL. This CDR3 contains 16 residues. The V segment lost 3 bases and the J segment 0 bases; nucleotides outside the gene matches: 8. The DNA of the CDR3 is TGCGCCAGCAGCCAGGATGACAGGGACCGCTCCTACGAGCAGTACTTC. Its translation: CASSQDDRDRSYEQYF.

This chain joins TRBV6-2 or TRBV6-3 and TRBJ1-4; D unresolved. The CDR3 spans 15 residues. Germline assignment: CDR1 MNHEY and CDR2 SVGEGT. Trimming removed 2 bases at V and 7 bases at J, with 14 bases between. The CDR3 protein is CASSYPTGRSEKLFF. The DNA for the CDR3 is TGTGCCAGCAGTTACCCGACGGGGAGGAGTGAAAAACTGTTTTTT.

The chain uses TRBV5-1 and TRBJ2-5; D might be TRBD2 (6 bases). This CDR3 comprises 16 residues. The germline V gene has CDR1 SGHRS and CDR2 YFSETQ. Trimming took off 0 bases at V and 2 bases at J, with 14 bases between the two ends. CDR3 loop: CASSLGGLLEQETQYF. For the CDR3, the DNA is TGCGCCAGCAGCTTGGGGGGACTCCTTGAACAAGAGACCCAGTACTTC.

This clonotype has a count of ten or more. This chain links TRBV2 with TRBJ1-1; perhaps TRBD1 as D (5 bases). This CDR3 comprises 13 residues. The germline CDR1 and CDR2 sequences are SNHLY and FYNNEI. Trimming stripped 7 bases from V and 7 bases from J, with 16 bases between. Here the CDR3 reads CASTIRGTDEAFF. The CDR3 coding sequence is TGTGCCAGCACCATTCGTGGGACGGATGAAGCTTTCTTT.

This clonotype was detected a few times. The gene calls are TRBV6-2 or TRBV6-3 and TRBJ2-2, with TRBD1 as a possible D gene (6 bases). Germline CDR1 reads MNHEY; CDR2 reads SVGEGT. Trimming removed 5 bases at V and 7 bases at J, with 17 bases between. CDR3 size: 15 residues. For the CDR3, the DNA is TGTGCCAGCAGTAACGGGCAGGGGAATGTCGGGGAGCTGTTTTTT. Translating it yields CASSNGQGNVGELFF.